The present entry profiles one T cell receptor (beta chain) with its context. Its antigen remains unidentified. In germline, CDR1 is MNHEY, CDR2 SMNVEV (reference sequence). Germline trimming cut 4 bases from V and 1 base from J; bases unmatched to any gene: 4. CDR3 length equals 16 residues. Vbeta (60) and Jbeta (13) primers were used in the PCR. The protocol was immunoSEQ multiplex PCR, while the TCRdb copy is restricted to in-frame clones and leaves out a portion. The table lists over 120,000 clones, 70% to 85% of them singletons, with about 1.5% in the top ten. The sample comes from a study of cytomegalovirus exposure and HLA in healthy donors. Study-wide findings and caveats: V- and J-gene trimming in TCR beta was tied to a missense DCLRE1C variant by an analysis performed later.

Sample: PBMCs. The chain is built from TRBV27 and TRBJ2-3; 11 bases fit TRBD2. The TCR originated in a man aged 25-45 years in good health and CMV-seropositive. Written as DNA, the CDR3 is TGTGCCAGCAGTTCCTTAGCGGGGGGGGGCACAGATACGCAGTATTTT. Its protein product is CASSSLAGGGTDTQYF.